This record concerns one T cell receptor beta chain sequence. This sample stems from a study of blood T cell repertoires in COVID-19. The CDR3 has 11 residues. Germline V lookup: CDR1 LNHDA, CDR2 SQIVND (reference sequence). The ends were cut back, 8 bases at V and 9 bases at J, with 11 bases in the middle. Sequencing was performed with immunoSEQ multiplex PCR; in TCRdb, only in-frame clones are kept and a portion is missing. Here the sample spans about 40,000 clones, approximately 86% being singletons. This rearrangement joins TRBV19 to TRBJ2-4; D is possibly TRBD1 (5 bases). What was sequenced was peripheral blood. This TCR was sampled from a man aged 50 to 60 in a cohort sampled during active COVID-19. As DNA, the CDR3 is TGTGCCAGTGATTGGGGCGGCATTCAGTACTTC. Amino acids: CASDWGGIQYF.